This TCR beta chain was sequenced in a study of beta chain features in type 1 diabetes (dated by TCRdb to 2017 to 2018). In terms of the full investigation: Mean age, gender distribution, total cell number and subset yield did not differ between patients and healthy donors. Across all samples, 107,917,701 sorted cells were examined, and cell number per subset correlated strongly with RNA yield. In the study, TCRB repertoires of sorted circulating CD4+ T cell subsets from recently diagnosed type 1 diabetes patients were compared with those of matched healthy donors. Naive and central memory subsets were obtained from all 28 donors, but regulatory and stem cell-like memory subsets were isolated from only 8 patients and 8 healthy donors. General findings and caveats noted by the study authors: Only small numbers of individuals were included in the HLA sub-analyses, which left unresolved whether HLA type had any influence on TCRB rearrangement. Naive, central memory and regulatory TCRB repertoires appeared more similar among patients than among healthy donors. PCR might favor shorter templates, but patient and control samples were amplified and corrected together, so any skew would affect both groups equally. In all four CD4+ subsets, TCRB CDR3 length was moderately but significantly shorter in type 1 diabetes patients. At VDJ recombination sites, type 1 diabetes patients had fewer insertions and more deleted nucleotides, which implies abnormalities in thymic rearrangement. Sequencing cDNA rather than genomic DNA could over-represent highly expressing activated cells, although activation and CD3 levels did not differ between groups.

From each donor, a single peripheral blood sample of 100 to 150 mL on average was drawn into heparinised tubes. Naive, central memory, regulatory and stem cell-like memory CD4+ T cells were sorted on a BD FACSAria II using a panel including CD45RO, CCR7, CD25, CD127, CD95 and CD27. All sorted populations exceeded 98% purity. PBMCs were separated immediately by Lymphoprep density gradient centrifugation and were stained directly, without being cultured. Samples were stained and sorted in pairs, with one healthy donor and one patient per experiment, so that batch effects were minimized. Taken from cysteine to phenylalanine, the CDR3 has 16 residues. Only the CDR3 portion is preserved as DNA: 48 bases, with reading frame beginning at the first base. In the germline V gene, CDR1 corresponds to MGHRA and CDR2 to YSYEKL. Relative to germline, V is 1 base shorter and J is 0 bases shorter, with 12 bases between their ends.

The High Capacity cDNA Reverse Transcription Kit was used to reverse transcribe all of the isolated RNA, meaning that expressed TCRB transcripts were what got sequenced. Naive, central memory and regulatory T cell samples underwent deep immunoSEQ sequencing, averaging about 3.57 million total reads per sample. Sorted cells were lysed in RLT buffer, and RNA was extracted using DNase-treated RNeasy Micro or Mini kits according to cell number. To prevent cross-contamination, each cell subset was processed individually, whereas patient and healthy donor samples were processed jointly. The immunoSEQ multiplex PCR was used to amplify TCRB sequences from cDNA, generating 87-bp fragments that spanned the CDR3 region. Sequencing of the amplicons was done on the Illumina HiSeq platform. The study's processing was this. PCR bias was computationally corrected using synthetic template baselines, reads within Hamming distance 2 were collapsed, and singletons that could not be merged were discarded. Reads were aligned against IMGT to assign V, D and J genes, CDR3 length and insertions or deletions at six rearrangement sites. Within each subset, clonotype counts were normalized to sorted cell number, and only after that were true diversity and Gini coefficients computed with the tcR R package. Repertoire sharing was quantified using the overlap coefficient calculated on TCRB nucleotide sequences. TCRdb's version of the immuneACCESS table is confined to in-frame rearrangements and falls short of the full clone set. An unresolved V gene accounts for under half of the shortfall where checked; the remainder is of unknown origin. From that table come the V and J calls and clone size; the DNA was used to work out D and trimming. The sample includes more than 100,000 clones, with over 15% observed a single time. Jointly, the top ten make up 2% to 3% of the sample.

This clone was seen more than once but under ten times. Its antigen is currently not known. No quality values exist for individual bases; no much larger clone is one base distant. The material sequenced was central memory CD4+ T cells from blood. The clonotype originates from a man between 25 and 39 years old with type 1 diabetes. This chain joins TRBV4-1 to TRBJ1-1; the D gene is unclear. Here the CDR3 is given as CASSQGGLRLNTEAFF. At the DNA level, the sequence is TGCGCCAGCAGCCAAGGAGGCTTACGTTTGAACACTGAAGCTTTCTTT.